The clone carrying this T cell receptor beta chain was detected a few times. Antigen specificity is unknown. This record belongs to a study of T-cell memory formation after mild COVID-19. Broader study findings: Nothing confirmed that second-wave clones peaking on day 37 were specific for SARS-CoV-2. Among clones contracting day 15 to 85, CD4/CD8 was balanced, whereas later expanders leaned CD4+. Shrinking CD4+ clones were chiefly CM and EM; CD8+ ones were chiefly EMRA.

Barcoded TCR alpha and TCR beta cDNA libraries with UMIs came from 5'RACE using constant-segment primers. One entry per CDR3 protein results from TCRdb running MiXCR on the 5' RACE reads. The table has about 250,000 distinct CDR3 sequences, 15% seen once. Germline CDR1 ENHRY, CDR2 SYGVKD. The V gene lost 0 bases and the J gene lost 3 bases, with 12 bases spanning the gap. This CDR3 comprises 16 residues. The J gene is TRBJ1-5, the V gene TRBV10-3; D possibly corresponds to TRBD1 (6 bases). This receptor was taken from an adult woman who had mild COVID-19 (a few samples of this study predate the infection). Cell type and time point are not known. Sequencing input: PBMCs or a T cell subset sorted from them (not recorded which). CDR3 in amino acids: CAISESNGGHNQPQHF. The CDR3 DNA follows: TGTGCCATCAGTGAGTCGAATGGGGGACACAATCAGCCCCAGCATTTT.